Below, 3 T cell receptor beta chains from the same sample are listed, as sequenced in a study of graft-versus-host responses after intestinal transplantation. Their cognate antigens are unknown. Clones were read by immunoSEQ multiplex PCR, and TCRdb kept only the in-frame ones, dropping some. The repertoire includes 90,000 to 95,000 clones, roughly 91% of them detected once, and more than 0.4% sits in the top ten. The source was unstimulated CD8+ T cells sorted from spleen or lymph node cells, collected before intestinal transplant. The receptors were gathered from a human donor who received an intestinal transplant.

V and J are TRBV7-6 and TRBJ2-1, with 11 bases aligning to TRBD1. CDR1 and CDR2 from the germline V gene are SGHVS and FNYEAQ. The CDR3 totals 15 residues. J lost 4 bases, V lost 5 bases, and 4 bases had no gene match. The CDR3 protein is CASSRDRGTYNEQFF. The CDR3 nucleotides are TGTGCCAGCAGCCGGGACAGGGGGACGTACAATGAGCAGTTCTTC.

This clone came up a few times. This rearrangement joins TRBV6-1 to TRBJ2-7; perhaps TRBD2 as D (5 bases). CDR3 length: 13 amino acids. The germline V and J ends were trimmed by 7 bases and 1 base, with 11 bases remaining between them. The germline V gene has CDR1 MNHNS and CDR2 SASEGT. CDR3 amino acids: CASIRGNSYEQYF. Written as DNA, the CDR3 is TGTGCCAGCATACGGGGAAATTCCTACGAGCAGTACTTC.

The chain joins TRBV15 to TRBJ1-2; weak D call: TRBD1 (6 bases). Germline CDR1 LNHNV, CDR2 YYDKDF (reference sequence). V shed 8 bases and J shed 1 base, with 17 bases lying between them. The CDR3 loop spans 15 amino acids. The CDR3 nucleotides read TGTGCCACCCGGGACGGCTCAGGGGATAACTATGGCTACACCTTC. Its translation is CATRDGSGDNYGYTF.